The 13 T cell receptor beta chains in this list originate from one sample, sequenced in a study of identifying expanded T cells in peripheral blood. Data came from immunoSEQ multiplex PCR; TCRdb stores just in-frame clones and leaves some out. The sample holds 95,000 to 100,000 clones; around nine tenths are singletons and the top ten take about a sixth. Sequencing used blood. All receptors come from a person between 18 and 69 years old in good health.

This chain links TRBV4-3 with TRBJ1-1; the D gene is possibly TRBD1 (5 bases). V was pared by 5 bases and J by 2 bases, with 9 bases between. Germline CDR1 LGHNA, CDR2 YSLEER. The CDR3 consists of 13 residues. CDR3 sequence reads: CASSWGPNTEAFF. CDR3 bases: TGCGCCAGCAGCTGGGGACCCAACACTGAAGCTTTCTTT.

The genes are TRBV15 and TRBJ1-5, with 9 positions matching TRBD1. The CDR3 totals 18 residues. Germline V gene lookup returns CDR1 LNHNV and CDR2 YYDKDF (reference sequence). Trimming at V came to 3 bases and at J to 3 bases, leaving 12 bases not matched to a gene. The CDR3: CATSSMAPGTGYNQPQHF. For the CDR3, the DNA is TGTGCCACCAGCAGCATGGCTCCCGGGACAGGGTACAATCAGCCCCAGCATTTT.

The table lists this clone with a few counts. The chain is built from TRBV20-1 and TRBJ1-2; D is unresolved. The CDR3 length is 11 residues. Looked up from germline, CDR1 is DFQATT and CDR2 is SNEGSKA (reference sequence). With 7 bases removed from V and 4 bases from J, the gap between germline ends came to 10 bases. The CDR3 here is CSEREPYGYTF. The CDR3 region has the DNA TGCAGTGAGAGGGAGCCCTATGGCTACACCTTC.

The chain couples TRBV15 to TRBJ1-5, with 8 positions matching TRBD1. There are 17 residues in the CDR3. The ends lost 3 bases at V and 3 bases at J; junction bases unmatched: 10. Per germline, CDR1 LNHNV and CDR2 YYDKDF (reference sequence). CDR3 in DNA: TGTGCCACCAGCAGCGGGATCGGGACAGGATTCAATCAGCCCCAGCATTTT. Its translation is CATSSGIGTGFNQPQHF.

The gene calls are TRBV9 and TRBJ2-3, with 8 bases matching TRBD2. Germline V gene lookup returns CDR1 SGDLS and CDR2 YYNGEE. Trimming at V came to 0 bases and at J to 5 bases, leaving 8 bases not matched to a gene. The CDR3 has 16 residues. The DNA of the CDR3 is TGTGCCAGCAGCGTAGCGGGGGGGAGGAGGATAGATACGCAGTATTTT. Its protein product is CASSVAGGRRIDTQYF.

The V and J genes are TRBV2 and TRBJ2-1; 11 bases are shared with TRBD1. CDR1 and CDR2 from the germline V gene are SNHLY and FYNNEI. The CDR3 has 17 residues. V dropped 5 bases and J dropped 10; count of bases not matched to a gene: 16. CDR3 region: CASSPTPGQGAFYEQFF. In nucleotides, the CDR3 is TGTGCCAGCAGTCCCACCCCCGGACAGGGGGCTTTCTACGAGCAGTTCTTC. Variable domain in full (rest from reference TRBV2 and TRBJ2-1): EPEVTQTPSHQVTQMGQEVILRCVPISNHLYFYWYRQILGQKVEFLVSFYNNEISEKSEIFDDQFSVERPDGSNFTLKIRSTKLEDSAMYFCASSPTPGQGAFYEQFFGPGTRLTVL.

This chain links TRBV10-3 with TRBJ1-4; D possibly corresponds to TRBD1 (5 bases). V was clipped by 10 bases and J by 8 bases, with 17 bases between them. The CDR3 consists of 13 residues. The germline V gene has CDR1 ENHRY and CDR2 SYGVKD. CDR3 sequence reads: CATGGEKSEKLFF. CDR3 coding DNA: TGTGCCACCGGGGGGGAGAAGTCCGAAAAACTGTTTTTT.

The rearrangement uses TRBV5-6 and TRBJ2-1; 7 bases fit TRBD2. V gave up 0 bases and J gave up 8 bases; unmatched junction bases: 2. In germline, CDR1 is SGHDT, CDR2 YYEEEE. CDR3 size: 13 residues. In DNA form, the CDR3 reads TGTGCCAGCAGCTTGGGTCGGGGGGATGAGCAGTTCTTC. Translating it yields CASSLGRGDEQFF.

This clone showed up just once. The chain employs TRBV2 and TRBJ2-7, with TRBD1 identical over 7 bases. CDR3 size: 14 residues. V shed 7 bases and J 2 bases; nucleotides not matched to a gene: 8. CDR1 and CDR2 from the germline V gene are SNHLY and FYNNEI. The CDR3 nucleotides are TGTGCCAGCATGCAGGGGGTGGTCGCCTACGAGCAGTACTTC. This translates into CASMQGVVAYEQYF.

V usage is TRBV27 and J usage is TRBJ2-7; 11 nucleotides match TRBD1. The J segment lost 2 bases and the V segment lost 4 bases, leaving 1 base of the junction unmatched. Germline V CDR1 and CDR2: MNHEY, SMNVEV (reference sequence). The CDR3 is 14 residues long. CDR3 nucleotides: TGTGCCAGCAGTTGGGGACAGGGGGCCTACGAGCAGTACTTC. Translating gives CASSWGQGAYEQYF.

The rearrangement links TRBV29-1 to TRBJ2-3; D unresolved. Germline V gives CDR1 SQVTM, CDR2 ANQGSEA. The CDR3 sequence is 12 residues long. V was clipped by 3 bases and J by 0 bases, with 4 bases between them. Here the CDR3 DNA reads TGCAGCGTTGAGGGCAGCACAGATACGCAGTATTTT. As protein: CSVEGSTDTQYF.

CDR3 region: CASSHTGRDYGYTF. DNA for the CDR3: TGTGCCAGCAGCCACACAGGAAGAGACTATGGCTACACCTTC. The V call is TRBV5-5, the J call TRBJ1-2; D is possibly TRBD1 (5 bases). The CDR3 runs to 14 residues. The germline gives CDR1 SGHKS, CDR2 YYEKEE (reference sequence). V was cut by 4 bases and J by 3 bases, with 13 bases left in between.

The V and J genes are TRBV10-3 and TRBJ1-5; the D gene is possibly TRBD1 (5 bases). Trimming removed 0 bases at V and 5 bases at J, with 5 bases between. This CDR3 is 13 amino acids long. Germline CDR1 and CDR2: ENHRY and SYGVKD. CDR3 sequence: CAISESGDQPQHF. CDR3 DNA: TGTGCCATCAGTGAGTCGGGGGATCAGCCCCAGCATTTT.